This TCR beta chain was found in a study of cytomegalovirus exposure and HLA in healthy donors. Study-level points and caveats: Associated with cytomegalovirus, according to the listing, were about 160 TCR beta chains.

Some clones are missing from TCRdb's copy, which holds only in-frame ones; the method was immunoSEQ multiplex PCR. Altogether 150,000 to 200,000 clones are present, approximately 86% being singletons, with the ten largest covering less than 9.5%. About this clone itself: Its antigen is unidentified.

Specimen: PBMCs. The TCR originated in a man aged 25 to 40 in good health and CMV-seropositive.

The CDR3 loop is CASSVDGQIISGANVLTF. The CDR3 DNA reads TGTGCCAGCAGCGTAGATGGACAGATAATCTCTGGGGCCAACGTCCTGACTTTC. J is TRBJ2-6 and V is TRBV9; the D gene is possibly TRBD1 (6 bases). V lost 0 bases and J lost 0, with 13 bases in between. The CDR3 spans 18 residues. Germline loops: CDR1 SGDLS, CDR2 YYNGEE. Full variable domain (remainder filled in from reference TRBV9 and TRBJ2-6): DSGVTQTPKHLITATGQRVTLRCSPRSGDLSVYWYQQSLDQGLQFLIQYYNGEERAKGNILERFSAQQFPDLHSELNLSSLELGDSALYFCASSVDGQIISGANVLTFGAGSRLTVL.